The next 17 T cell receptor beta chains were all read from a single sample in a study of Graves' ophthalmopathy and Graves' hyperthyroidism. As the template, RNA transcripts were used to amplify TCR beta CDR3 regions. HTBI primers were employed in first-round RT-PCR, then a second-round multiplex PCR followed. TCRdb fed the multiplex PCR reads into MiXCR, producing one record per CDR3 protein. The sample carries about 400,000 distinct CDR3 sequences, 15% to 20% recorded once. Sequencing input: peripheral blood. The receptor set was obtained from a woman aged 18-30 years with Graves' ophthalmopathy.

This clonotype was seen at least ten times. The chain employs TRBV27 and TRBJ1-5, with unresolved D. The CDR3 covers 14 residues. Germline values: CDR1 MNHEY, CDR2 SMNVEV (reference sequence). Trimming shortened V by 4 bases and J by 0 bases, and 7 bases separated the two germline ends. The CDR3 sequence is CASSSLPSNQPQHF. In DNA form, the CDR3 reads TGTGCCAGCAGTTCTCTACCTAGCAATCAGCCCCAGCATTTT.

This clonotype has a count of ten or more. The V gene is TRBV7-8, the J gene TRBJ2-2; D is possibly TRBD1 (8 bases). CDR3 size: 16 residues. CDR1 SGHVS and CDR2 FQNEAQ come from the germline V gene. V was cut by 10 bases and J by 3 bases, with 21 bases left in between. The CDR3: CATEERTGRDTGELFF. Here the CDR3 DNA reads TGTGCCACCGAAGAAAGGACAGGGAGGGACACCGGGGAGCTGTTTTTT.

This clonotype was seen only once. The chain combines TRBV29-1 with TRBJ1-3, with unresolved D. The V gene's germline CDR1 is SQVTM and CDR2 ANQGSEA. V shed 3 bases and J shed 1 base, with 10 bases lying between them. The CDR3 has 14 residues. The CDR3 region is CSVDDRGSGNTIYF. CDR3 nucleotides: TGCAGCGTTGATGACCGAGGATCTGGAAACACCATATATTTT. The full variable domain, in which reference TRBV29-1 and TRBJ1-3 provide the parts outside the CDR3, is SAVISQKPSRDICQRGTSLTIQCQVDSQVTMMFWYRQQPGQSLTLIATANQGSEATYESGFVIDKFPISRPNLTFSTLTVSNMSPEDSSIYLCSVDDRGSGNTIYFGEGSWLTVV.

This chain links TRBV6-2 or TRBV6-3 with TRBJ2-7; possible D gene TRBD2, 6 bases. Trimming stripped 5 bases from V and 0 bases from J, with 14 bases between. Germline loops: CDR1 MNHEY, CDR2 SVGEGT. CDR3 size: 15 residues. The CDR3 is CASSDGTAVSYEQYF. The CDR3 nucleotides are TGTGCCAGCAGTGATGGGACTGCCGTCTCCTACGAGCAGTACTTC.

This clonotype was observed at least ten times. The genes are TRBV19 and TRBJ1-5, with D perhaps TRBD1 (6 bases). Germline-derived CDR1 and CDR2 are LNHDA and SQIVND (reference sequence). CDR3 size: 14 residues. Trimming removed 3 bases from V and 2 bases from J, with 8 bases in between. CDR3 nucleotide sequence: TGTGCCAGTAGTATGAGGGGGGGCAATCAGCCCCAGCATTTT. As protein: CASSMRGGNQPQHF.

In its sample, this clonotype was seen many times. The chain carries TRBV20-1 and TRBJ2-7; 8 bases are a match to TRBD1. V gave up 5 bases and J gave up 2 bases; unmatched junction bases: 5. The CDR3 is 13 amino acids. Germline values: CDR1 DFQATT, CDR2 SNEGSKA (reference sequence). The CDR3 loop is CSAFGQGTYEQYF. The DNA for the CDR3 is TGCAGTGCTTTCGGACAGGGTACCTACGAGCAGTACTTC.

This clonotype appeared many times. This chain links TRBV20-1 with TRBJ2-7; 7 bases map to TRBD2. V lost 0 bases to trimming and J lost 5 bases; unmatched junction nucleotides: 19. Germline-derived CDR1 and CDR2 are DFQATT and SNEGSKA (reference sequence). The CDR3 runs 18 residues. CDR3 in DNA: TGCAGTGCTAGAGAAGAAGGACTAGATTGGGAACGAGCGAACGAGCAGTACTTC. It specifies CSAREEGLDWERANEQYF.

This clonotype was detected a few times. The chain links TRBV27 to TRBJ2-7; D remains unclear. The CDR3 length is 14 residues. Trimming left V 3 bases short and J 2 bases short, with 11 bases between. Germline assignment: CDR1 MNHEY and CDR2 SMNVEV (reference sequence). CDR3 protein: CASSLLGEAYEQYF. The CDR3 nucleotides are TGTGCCAGCAGTTTGCTTGGTGAAGCCTACGAGCAGTACTTC.

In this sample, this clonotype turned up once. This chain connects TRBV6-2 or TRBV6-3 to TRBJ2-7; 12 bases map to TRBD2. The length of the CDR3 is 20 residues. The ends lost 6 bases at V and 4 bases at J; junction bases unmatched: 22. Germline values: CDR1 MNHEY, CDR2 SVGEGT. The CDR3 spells CASRATSPEASGRGWYEQYF. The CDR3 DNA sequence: TGTGCCAGCAGGGCCACATCTCCCGAGGCTAGCGGGAGGGGTTGGTACGAGCAGTACTTC.

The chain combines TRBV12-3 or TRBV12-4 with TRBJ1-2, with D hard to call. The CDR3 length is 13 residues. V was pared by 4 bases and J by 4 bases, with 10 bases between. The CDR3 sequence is CASSSDGSYGYTF. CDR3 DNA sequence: TGTGCCAGCAGTTCGGACGGAAGCTATGGCTACACCTTC.

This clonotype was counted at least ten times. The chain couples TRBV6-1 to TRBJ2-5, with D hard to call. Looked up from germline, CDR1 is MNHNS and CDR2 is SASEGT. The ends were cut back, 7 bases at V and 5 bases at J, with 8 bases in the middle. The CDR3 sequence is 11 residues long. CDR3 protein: CASNYGETQYF. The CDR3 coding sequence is TGTGCCAGCAACTACGGGGAGACCCAGTACTTC.

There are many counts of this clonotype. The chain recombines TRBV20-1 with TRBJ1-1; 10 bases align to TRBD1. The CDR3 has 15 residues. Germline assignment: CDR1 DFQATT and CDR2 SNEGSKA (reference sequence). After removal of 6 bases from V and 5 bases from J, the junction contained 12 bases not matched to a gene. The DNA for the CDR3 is TGCAGTGCCTACGGCGACAGGGGGCAGCGTACTGAAGCTTTCTTT. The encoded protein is CSAYGDRGQRTEAFF.

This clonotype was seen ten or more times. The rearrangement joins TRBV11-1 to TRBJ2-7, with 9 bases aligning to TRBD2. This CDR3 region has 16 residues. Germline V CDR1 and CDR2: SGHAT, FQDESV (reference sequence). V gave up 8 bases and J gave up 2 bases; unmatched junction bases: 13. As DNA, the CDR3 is TGTGCCAGCGGGGGTACCCAGGGCGGGAGGGCCTACGAGCAGTACTTC. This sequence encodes CASGGTQGGRAYEQYF.

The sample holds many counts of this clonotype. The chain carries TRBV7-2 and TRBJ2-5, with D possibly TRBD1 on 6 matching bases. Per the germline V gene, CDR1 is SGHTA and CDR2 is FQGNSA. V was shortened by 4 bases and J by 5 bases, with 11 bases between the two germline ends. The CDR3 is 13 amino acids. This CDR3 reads CASSWDRGETQYF. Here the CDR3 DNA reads TGTGCCAGCAGCTGGGATAGGGGGGAGACCCAGTACTTC.

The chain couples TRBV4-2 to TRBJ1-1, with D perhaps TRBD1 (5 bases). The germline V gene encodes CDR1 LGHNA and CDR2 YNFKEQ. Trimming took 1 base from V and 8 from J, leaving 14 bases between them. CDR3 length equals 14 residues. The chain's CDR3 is CASSQVRGPVEAFF. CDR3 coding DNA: TGTGCCAGCAGCCAAGTAAGGGGCCCGGTGGAAGCTTTCTTT.

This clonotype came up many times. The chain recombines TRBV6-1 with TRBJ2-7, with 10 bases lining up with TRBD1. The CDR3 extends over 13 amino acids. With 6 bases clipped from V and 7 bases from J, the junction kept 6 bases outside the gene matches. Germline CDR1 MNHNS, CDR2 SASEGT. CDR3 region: CASSETGGWEQYF. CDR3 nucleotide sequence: TGTGCCAGCAGCGAGACAGGGGGCTGGGAGCAGTACTTC.

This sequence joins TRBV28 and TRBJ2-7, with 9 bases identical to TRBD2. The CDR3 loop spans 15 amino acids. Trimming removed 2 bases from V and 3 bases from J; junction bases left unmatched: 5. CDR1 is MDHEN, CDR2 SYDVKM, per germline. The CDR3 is CASSLAGGASYEQYF. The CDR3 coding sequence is TGTGCCAGCAGTTTAGCGGGGGGGGCAAGCTACGAGCAGTACTTC. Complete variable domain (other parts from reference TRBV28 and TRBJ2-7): DVKVTQSSRYLVKRTGEKVFLECVQDMDHENMFWYRQDPGLGLRLIYFSYDVKMKEKGDIPEGYSVSREKKERFSLILESASTNQTSMYLCASSLAGGASYEQYFGPGTRLTVT.